These 22 T cell receptor beta chains share one sample of origin, sequenced in a study of T cell responses to AZD1222 COVID-19 vaccine. Repertoires were generated with immunoSEQ multiplex PCR, while TCRdb's copy carries only in-frame clones and drops some. The table records 100,000 or so clones, about 90% of them present only once. Material: peripheral blood, obtained 28 days after the second AZD1222 dose. These receptors were obtained from an adult who received the AZD1222 COVID-19 vaccine.

The chain combines TRBV5-1 with TRBJ2-7, with D unresolved. The ends were cut back, 4 bases at V and 0 bases at J, with 8 bases in the middle. In germline, CDR1 is SGHRS, CDR2 YFSETQ. The CDR3 covers 13 residues. The CDR3 DNA is TGCGCCAGCAGCCCCCTCTCCTCCTACGAGCAGTACTTC. This sequence encodes CASSPLSSYEQYF.

The chain has TRBV4-1 and TRBJ2-1; 11 bases agree with TRBD2. V lost 0 bases, J lost 6 bases, and 4 bases stayed unmatched. The CDR3 is made up of 16 amino acids. Germline V gives CDR1 MGHRA, CDR2 YSYEKL. CDR3 sequence reads: CASSQEVAGGRNEQFF. The CDR3, as DNA: TGCGCCAGCAGCCAAGAGGTAGCGGGAGGGCGCAATGAGCAGTTCTTC.

V usage is TRBV28 and J usage is TRBJ2-7, with 10 bases identical to TRBD1. The CDR3 covers 14 residues. Germline CDR1 reads MDHEN; CDR2 reads SYDVKM. V was clipped by 5 bases and J by 6 bases; unmatched bases: 7. The CDR3 DNA follows: TGTGCCAGCAGTAGTACCGGGACAGGGGCCGAGCAGTACTTC. Its translation is CASSSTGTGAEQYF.

This rearrangement joins TRBV27 to TRBJ2-3; 9 bases fit TRBD2. The trim removed 1 base at V and 3 bases at J, leaving 5 bases unmatched. This CDR3 is built from 16 residues. CDR1 and CDR2 from the germline V gene are MNHEY and SMNVEV (reference sequence). In nucleotides, the CDR3 is TGTGCCAGCAGTTTATACGGACTAGCGCAGACAGATACGCAGTATTTT. Translating it yields CASSLYGLAQTDTQYF.

The V gene is TRBV19, the J gene TRBJ2-6, with D unclear. From germline, CDR1 is LNHDA and CDR2 SQIVND (reference sequence). The CDR3 has 12 amino acids. V gave up 7 bases and J gave up 4 bases, with 5 bases separating them. The chain's CDR3 is CASTSGANVLTF. The CDR3 DNA sequence: TGTGCCAGTACTTCCGGGGCCAACGTCCTGACTTTC.

V is TRBV7-3 and J is TRBJ2-5; D perhaps matches TRBD1 (5 bases). The V gene lost 0 bases and the J gene lost 5 bases, with 13 bases spanning the gap. CDR1 and CDR2 (germline): SGHTA, FQGTGA. The CDR3 loop spans 15 amino acids. CDR3 in amino acids: CASSLTSRVEETQYF. Written as DNA, the CDR3 is TGTGCCAGCAGCTTAACGTCCAGGGTGGAGGAGACCCAGTACTTC.

This clone has only one observation. CDR3 in DNA: TGTGCCAGCAGCCCAACGACGGCGAGCGGTGAGCAGTACTTC. Translated: CASSPTTASGEQYF. The rearrangement links TRBV7-9 to TRBJ2-7, with D tentatively TRBD2 (5 bases). CDR1 and CDR2 (germline): SEHNR, FQNEAQ (reference sequence). V lost 5 bases and J 7 bases, leaving 18 bases between the germline ends. This CDR3 has 14 residues. Full variable domain (remainder filled in from reference TRBV7-9 and TRBJ2-7): DTGVSQNPRHKITKRGQNVTFRCDPISEHNRLYWYRQTLGQGPEFLTYFQNEAQLEKSRLLSDRFSAERPKGSFSTLEIQRTEQGDSAMYLCASSPTTASGEQYFGPGTRLTVT.

The chain combines TRBV4-3 with TRBJ2-2; D unclear. This CDR3 has 13 residues. Germline V lookup: CDR1 LGHNA, CDR2 YSLEER. Trimming stripped 3 bases from V and 5 bases from J, with 7 bases between. DNA of the CDR3: TGCGCCAGCAGCCAGGTGTTAACCGGGGAGCTGTTTTTT. Translation gives CASSQVLTGELFF.

The chain carries TRBV5-6 and TRBJ2-7; TRBD1 matches 12 bases. The CDR3 runs 15 residues. Germline lookup yields CDR1 SGHDT and CDR2 YYEEEE. The ends lost 1 base at V and 7 bases at J; junction bases unmatched: 6. Here the CDR3 reads CASSLPGQGAGEQYF. In DNA, the CDR3 is TGTGCCAGCAGCTTGCCGGGACAGGGGGCCGGGGAGCAGTACTTC.

The chain has TRBV3-1 (or the pseudogene TRBV3-2) and TRBJ2-7, with D maybe TRBD1 (6 bases). The CDR3 extends over 13 amino acids. CDR1 and CDR2 (germline): LGHDT, YNNKEL (reference sequence). Between the trimmed V and J ends, which lost 0 bases and 6 bases, there was a span of 9 bases. The CDR3 DNA follows: TGTGCCAGCAGCCAAGACAGGGGAGCCGAGCAGTACTTC. Amino acids: CASSQDRGAEQYF.

The V and J genes are TRBV27 and TRBJ1-3; D remains unclear. The CDR3 contains 14 residues. V dropped 8 bases and J dropped 2 bases, with 13 bases sitting between them. CDR1 MNHEY and CDR2 SMNVEV come from the germline V gene (reference sequence). The CDR3 loop reads CASRAGIAGNTIYF. CDR3 sequence (DNA): TGTGCCAGCCGCGCGGGGATCGCTGGAAACACCATATATTTT.

The rearrangement joins TRBV19 to TRBJ2-3; D is possibly TRBD2 (5 bases). The germline gives CDR1 LNHDA, CDR2 SQIVND (reference sequence). CDR3 length equals 14 residues. V was trimmed by 9 bases and J by 3 bases, leaving 16 bases between them. CDR3 protein: CASRRTPRTDTQYF. The CDR3 DNA follows: TGTGCCAGCCGCCGGACTCCGAGGACAGATACGCAGTATTTT.

CDR3 in amino acids: CASSLEGQGANGYTF. The CDR3 DNA follows: TGCGCCAGCAGCTTGGAGGGACAGGGGGCGAATGGCTACACCTTC. The chain combines TRBV5-1 with TRBJ1-2; 12 bases are a match to TRBD1. Germline loops: CDR1 SGHRS, CDR2 YFSETQ. This CDR3 has 15 residues. V was clipped by 0 bases and J by 6 bases; unmatched bases: 3.

In this sample, this clone turned up a few times. The genes are TRBV6-2 or TRBV6-3 and TRBJ2-5; D gene ambiguous. The CDR3 is made up of 14 amino acids. In germline, CDR1 is MNHEY, CDR2 SVGEGT. Deletions cut 2 bases from V and 3 bases from J, with 10 bases between. CDR3 DNA: TGTGCCAGCAGTTACGTAGGGTTGGAAGAGACCCAGTACTTC. This encodes CASSYVGLEETQYF.

The DNA for the CDR3 is TGTGCCAGCAGCACCGGGACAGGGGCCACCGGGGAGCTGTTTTTT. Its protein product is CASSTGTGATGELFF. The chain couples TRBV5-6 to TRBJ2-2; 10 nucleotides line up with TRBD1. Per the germline V gene, CDR1 is SGHDT and CDR2 is YYEEEE. This CDR3 spans 15 amino acids. Trimming at V came to 4 bases and at J to 4 bases, leaving 4 bases not matched to a gene.

The V gene is TRBV5-4, the J gene TRBJ1-1; D uncertain. The germline V and J ends were trimmed by 1 base and 4 bases, with 14 bases remaining between them. Germline assignment: CDR1 SGHNT and CDR2 YYREEE (reference sequence). CDR3 length: 15 amino acids. In nucleotides, the CDR3 is TGTGCCAGCAGCTTGTTGACGGCTCGAGGCACTGAAGCTTTCTTT. Translating gives CASSLLTARGTEAFF.

The chain recombines TRBV5-4 with TRBJ2-5; D uncertain. Between the trimmed V and J ends, which lost 0 bases and 1 base, there was a span of 4 bases. CDR3 size: 13 residues. In germline, CDR1 is SGHNT, CDR2 YYREEE (reference sequence). The CDR3 DNA is TGTGCCAGCAGCTTGGGAGGCCAAGAGACCCAGTACTTC. Its protein is CASSLGGQETQYF.

The chain recombines TRBV30 with TRBJ2-2, with D possibly being TRBD2 (6 bases). Trimming took 8 bases from V and 4 from J, leaving 11 bases between them. Germline assignment: CDR1 GTSNPN and CDR2 SVGIG (reference sequence). The CDR3 is made up of 12 amino acids. The CDR3 DNA sequence: TGTGCCCTGGAGGAGGGCACCGGGGAGCTGTTTTTT. Translation gives CALEEGTGELFF.

The J gene is TRBJ1-3, the V gene TRBV19; weak D call: TRBD1 (5 bases). V dropped 3 bases and J dropped 4 bases, with 19 bases sitting between them. Germline V lookup: CDR1 LNHDA, CDR2 SQIVND (reference sequence). This CDR3 contains 17 residues. The CDR3 DNA sequence: TGTGCCAGTAGTATGCAGACAGCGTGGGGAGGAGGAAACACCATATATTTT. Encoded protein: CASSMQTAWGGGNTIYF.

V is TRBV7-8 and J is TRBJ1-2, with D unclear. V was clipped by 4 bases and J by 2 bases, with 14 bases between them. Germline assignment: CDR1 SGHVS and CDR2 FQNEAQ. The CDR3 has 15 residues. The CDR3 protein is CASSYTIRPNYGYTF. The CDR3, as DNA: TGTGCCAGCAGCTACACTATACGACCAAACTATGGCTACACCTTC.

The V gene is TRBV5-1, the J gene TRBJ2-3; the D is unclear. The V gene lost 2 bases and the J gene lost 6 bases, with 7 bases spanning the gap. There are 12 residues in the CDR3. Germline V gene lookup returns CDR1 SGHRS and CDR2 YFSETQ. CDR3 DNA sequence: TGCGCCAGCAGCTTCACGGTCGATACGCAGTATTTT. It yields the protein CASSFTVDTQYF.

A few counts support this clone. The CDR3 nucleotides read TGTGCCAGCAGAAATAGCGGGGGGACCTACGAGCAGTACTTC. As protein: CASRNSGGTYEQYF. This sequence joins TRBV28 and TRBJ2-7, with 10 bases lining up with TRBD2. Germline CDR1 MDHEN, CDR2 SYDVKM. Trimming cost V 6 bases and J 2 bases; bases outside gene matches: 4. The CDR3 loop spans 14 amino acids.